Listed here are 2 T cell receptor beta chains from one sample, sequenced in a study of blood T cell repertoires in COVID-19. Profiled with immunoSEQ multiplex PCR; TCRdb holds only in-frame clones, not every one. The table has about 140,000 clones, about four fifths seen once. The sample taken for sequencing was PBMCs or T cells enriched from blood (not recorded which). These receptors originate from a woman between 45 and 60 years old with acute COVID-19.

V gene TRBV10-3 combines with J gene TRBJ2-7; 9 bases map to TRBD1. V was pared by 7 bases and J by 3 bases, with 10 bases of the junction left unmatched. Germline V gene data show CDR1 as ENHRY and CDR2 as SYGVKD. The CDR3 extends over 15 amino acids. The CDR3 sequence: CAITDRTGANYEQYF. CDR3 bases: TGTGCCATCACAGACCGGACAGGGGCAAACTACGAGCAGTACTTC.

V usage is TRBV30 and J usage is TRBJ1-2; D not certain. Deletions cut 0 bases from V and 8 bases from J, with 13 bases between. This CDR3 is built from 13 residues. CDR1 is GTSNPN, CDR2 SVGIG, per germline (reference sequence). DNA for the CDR3: TGTGCCTGGAGTGTACTTGGGTTGCGGGGCTACACCTTC. It yields the protein CAWSVLGLRGYTF.